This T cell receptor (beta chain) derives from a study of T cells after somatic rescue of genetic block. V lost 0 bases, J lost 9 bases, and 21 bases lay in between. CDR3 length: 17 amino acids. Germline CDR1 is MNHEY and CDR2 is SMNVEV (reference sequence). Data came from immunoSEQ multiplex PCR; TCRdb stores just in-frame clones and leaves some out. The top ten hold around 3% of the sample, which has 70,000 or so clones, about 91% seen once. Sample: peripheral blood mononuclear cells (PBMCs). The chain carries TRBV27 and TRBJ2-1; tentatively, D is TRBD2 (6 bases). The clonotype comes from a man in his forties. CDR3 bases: TGTGCCAGCAGTTTATCCGCCCACCAGCGGGCTCCTTTTGAGCAGTTCTTC. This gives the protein CASSLSAHQRAPFEQFF.